These T cell receptor beta chains were read from a single sample in a study of T cell changes during pregnancy in multiple sclerosis. Produced via immunoSEQ multiplex PCR; TCRdb's table is partial and in-frame only. Among some 43,000 clones listed, less than 95% were seen once. Specimen: CD8+ T cells from peripheral blood mononuclear cells, collected in the first trimester of pregnancy. The receptors were sampled from a female donor with multiple sclerosis, enrolled in a pregnancy study. Each CDR3 is given with its conserved first and last residue. D genes are given only for firm matches. The size of a clone is reported for some rows only, either as once, few or many, or as a class for expanded clones.

>-|TRBJ1-1|TRBD1|TRBV11-2|17
TGTGCCAGCAGCTTCCAGACCGGGACAGGGGTGCCGTCTGAAGCTTTCTTT
CASSFQTGTGVPSEAFF
>-|TRBJ2-1|-|TRBV2|10
TGTGCCAGCTTAGAGTCAGAGCAGTTCTTC
CASLESEQFF
>-|TRBJ1-5|-|TRBV19|13
TGTGCCAGTAGTAATCGGGGGAATCAGCCCCAGCATTTT
CASSNRGNQPQHF
>-|TRBJ2-3|TRBD2|TRBV6-6|15
TGTGCCAGCAGGGAACTAGCGGGGGGGCCAGATACGCAGTATTTT
CASRELAGGPDTQYF
>-|TRBJ1-2|-|TRBV19|17
TGTGCCAGTAAGGGGCCGCTTGGGCGCCAGGGAAACTATGGCTACACCTTC
CASKGPLGRQGNYGYTF
>-|TRBJ2-7|-|TRBV4-1|16
TGCGCCAGCAGCCAAGAGATGACAGGCATTTCCTACGAGCAGTACTTC
CASSQEMTGISYEQYF
>-|TRBJ1-2|-|TRBV13|16
TGTGCCAGCAGCCAAGGTCGCAGGGGCCCCGGGAATGGCTACACCTTC
CASSQGRRGPGNGYTF
>-|TRBJ1-1|-|TRBV19|16
TGTGCCAGTAGTATAGAGTCCCGATGGAGGGACACTGAAGCTTTCTTT
CASSIESRWRDTEAFF
>-|TRBJ2-1|TRBD2|TRBV11-1|16
TGTGCCAGCAGCCCAATGTATCCGGGGAGGGGCAATGAGCAGTTCTTC
CASSPMYPGRGNEQFF
>-|TRBJ1-5|-|TRBV6-5|14
TGTGCCAGCAGTTATGGGCAGGGTTTTCAGCCCCAGCATTTT
CASSYGQGFQPQHF
>-|TRBJ2-7|TRBD2|TRBV19|14
TGTGCCAGTAAAGGAGCGGGGGCCGACTACGAGCAGTACTTC
CASKGAGADYEQYF
>-|TRBJ1-1|-|TRBV5-1|14
TGCGCCAGCAGCCCAAGGACAGCCAACACTGAAGCTTTCTTT
CASSPRTANTEAFF
>-|TRBJ2-7|-|TRBV5-4|13
TGTGCCAGCAGTTGGGAGGACTCCTACGAGCAGTACTTC
CASSWEDSYEQYF
>few|TRBJ1-1|-|TRBV27|14
TGTGCCAGCAGTCTCACGGGGGGAAACACTGAAGCTTTCTTT
CASSLTGGNTEAFF
>-|TRBJ2-5|TRBD1|TRBV2|13
TGTGCCAGCAATAGAGGGCAGGGGGTCGGCCAGTACTTC
CASNRGQGVGQYF
>-|TRBJ2-5|-|TRBV7-8|15
TGTGCCAGCAGCTTATACCAGCGGCCTGGAGAGACCCAGTACTTC
CASSLYQRPGETQYF
>-|TRBJ2-1|TRBD1|TRBV7-2|17
TGTGCCAGCAGCTTAGAGGGGGACAGGATGGGGTACATTGAGCAGTTCTTC
CASSLEGDRMGYIEQFF
>-|TRBJ2-7|-|TRBV10-2|15
TGCGCCAGCAGTGAGTTAAATGGACACTCCTACGAGCAGTACTTC
CASSELNGHSYEQYF
>-|TRBJ2-7|TRBD1|TRBV7-9|12
TGTGCCAGCAGCTTACCCGACAGGGTTGAGTACTTC
CASSLPDRVEYF
>-|TRBJ2-3|TRBD2|TRBV9|15
TGTGCCAGCAGCGACCCGGGGCGGGGGGGGGATACGCAGTATTTT
CASSDPGRGGDTQYF
>-|TRBJ1-1|-|TRBV19|13
TGTGCCAGTAGTAGAAGCTTGAACACTGAAGCTTTCTTT
CASSRSLNTEAFF
>few|TRBJ1-1|TRBD1|TRBV27|14
TGTGCCAGCAGTTCGGGACAGGCCAACACTGAAGCTTTCTTT
CASSSGQANTEAFF
>once|TRBJ2-7|-|TRBV4-1|14
TGCGCCAGCAGCCAAGCGGGGAACGGATACGAGCAGTACTTC
CASSQAGNGYEQYF
>-|TRBJ2-2|TRBD1|TRBV6-5|14
TGTGCCAGCAGAGGACAGGGGGCAGGCGGGGAGCTGTTTTTT
CASRGQGAGGELFF
>-|TRBJ2-1|-|TRBV11-2|12
TGTGCCAGCAGCTTAGTGAGTAATGAGCAGTTCTTC
CASSLVSNEQFF
>-|TRBJ2-1|-|TRBV5-6|11
TGTGCCAGCAGCTTGGGAGGTGAGCAGTTCTTC
CASSLGGEQFF
>-|TRBJ2-7|TRBD2|TRBV2|16
TGTGCCAGCAGTGACTTGACTAGCGGGAATTCCTACGAGCAGTACTTC
CASSDLTSGNSYEQYF
>-|TRBJ2-5|-|TRBV18|16
TGTGCCAGCTCACCGTGGACAGCCGGTACTCAAGAGACCCAGTACTTC
CASSPWTAGTQETQYF
>-|TRBJ2-2|-|TRBV19|16
TGTGCCAGTAGTATTTACCGGACAGCAAACACCGGGGAGCTGTTTTTT
CASSIYRTANTGELFF
>-|TRBJ1-1|TRBD1|TRBV4-1|15
TGCGCCAGCAGCCAAGAACCTACAGGGGGCACTGAAGCTTTCTTT
CASSQEPTGGTEAFF
>-|TRBJ2-7|-|TRBV27|15
TGTGCCAGCAGTTTAGATGGGTCCCCGGGGTACGAGCAGTACTTC
CASSLDGSPGYEQYF
>-|TRBJ1-2|TRBD1|TRBV27|14
TGTGCCAGCAGTTTCGGGACAGGTCATTATGGCTACACCTTC
CASSFGTGHYGYTF
>-|TRBJ2-7|-|TRBV29-1|12
TGCAGCGTTGCTCTTAGCTCCTACGAGCAGTACTTC
CSVALSSYEQYF
>-|TRBJ2-1|TRBD1|TRBV4-3|18
TGCGCCAGCAGCCAACCCACGTCGGGACAGAGCTCCTACAATGAGCAGTTCTTC
CASSQPTSGQSSYNEQFF
>once|TRBJ2-1|-|TRBV6-5|14
TGTGCCAGCAGTTATGTACAGGCGGGGAATGAGCAGTTCTTC
CASSYVQAGNEQFF
>-|TRBJ1-5|-|TRBV9|13
TGTGCCAGCAACGAGGGGGGGGCCCAGCCCCAGCATTTT
CASNEGGAQPQHF
>-|TRBJ2-7|TRBD2|TRBV6-6|16
TGTGCCAGCAGCCCTCAAACTAGCGGGAGCTCCTACGAGCAGTACTTC
CASSPQTSGSSYEQYF
>-|TRBJ2-7|TRBD2|TRBV13|13
TGTGCCAGCACCGCAGACTCAGCGGGGGAGCAGTACTTC
CASTADSAGEQYF
>-|TRBJ1-1|-|TRBV2|14
TGTGCCACCCTCGGCAGAGGAACAAACACTGAAGCTTTCTTT
CATLGRGTNTEAFF
>-|TRBJ2-1|-|TRBV27|14
TGTGCCAGCAGTTCCGGGACACTGTACAATGAGCAGTTCTTC
CASSSGTLYNEQFF
>-|TRBJ2-3|TRBD2|TRBV27|17
TGTGCCAGCAGCCCCTCCACAAGGGCGGGAGTACTAGGTACGCAGTATTTT
CASSPSTRAGVLGTQYF
>-|TRBJ2-2|-|TRBV13|16
TGTGCCAGCAGCGACACCGTACAGGGTTTGTCCGGGGAGCTGTTTTTT
CASSDTVQGLSGELFF
>-|TRBJ2-7|-|TRBV4-1|15
TGCGCCAGCAGCCAGTACGATATAGGGGTGCGAGAGCAGTACTTC
CASSQYDIGVREQYF
>-|TRBJ2-2|TRBD2|TRBV9|15
TGTGCCAGCAGCGTAAGCGGGGGTAGAGCCGGGGAGCTGTTTTTT
CASSVSGGRAGELFF
>-|TRBJ1-1|TRBD1|TRBV7-9|12
TGTGCCAGCAGCCTGGGACAGGTTGAAGCTTTCTTT
CASSLGQVEAFF
>once|TRBJ2-6|-|TRBV4-3|15
TGCGCCAGCAGCCACTACCTCCAGGTGGCCAACGTCCTGACTTTC
CASSHYLQVANVLTF
>-|TRBJ2-5|TRBD2|TRBV7-8|14
TGTGCCAGCAGCTTAGTGCGGGAGTCAAAGACCCAGTACTTC
CASSLVRESKTQYF
>-|TRBJ2-1|-|TRBV13|15
TGTGCCAGCAGCACCTCATGGGGGGCCTACAATGAGCAGTTCTTC
CASSTSWGAYNEQFF
>-|TRBJ1-2|-|TRBV4-1|16
TGCGCCAGCAGCCAAGACGAGGGTTCGTCCGTCTATGGCTACACCTTC
CASSQDEGSSVYGYTF
>-|TRBJ2-1|-|TRBV4-2|13
TGTGCCAGCAGGGGTAGCGCCTACAATGAGCAGTTCTTC
CASRGSAYNEQFF